Following are 23 T cell receptor beta chains from one sample sequenced in a study of blood T cell repertoires in COVID-19. Sequencing was performed with immunoSEQ multiplex PCR; in TCRdb, only in-frame clones are kept and a portion is missing. The data contain 180,000 or so clones, 82% of them singletons. The sequencing sample was made of peripheral blood. The source is a woman aged 70-85 years with acute or convalescent COVID-19.

This clone has just one count. This rearrangement joins TRBV15 to TRBJ2-2; no clear D. The CDR3 sequence is 13 residues long. The V gene lost 2 bases and the J gene lost 4 bases, with 5 bases spanning the gap. In germline, CDR1 is LNHNV, CDR2 YYDKDF (reference sequence). CDR3 in amino acids: CATSRLLTGELFF. DNA of the CDR3: TGTGCCACCAGCAGACTCCTCACCGGGGAGCTGTTTTTT.

This clone showed up just once. The V and J genes are TRBV28 and TRBJ1-5; 8 nucleotides line up with TRBD1. The CDR3 spans 16 residues. Germline CDR1 reads MDHEN; CDR2 reads SYDVKM. Trimming at V came to 6 bases and at J to 5 bases, leaving 12 bases not matched to a gene. The CDR3 here is CASRALGDRTHQPQHF. DNA of the CDR3: TGTGCCAGCAGGGCATTGGGGGACAGGACACATCAGCCCCAGCATTTT.

Only one count was recorded for this clone. CDR3 amino acids: CASSTKGGLGEKLFF. CDR3 DNA sequence: TGTGCCAGCAGTACCAAGGGGGGGCTAGGGGAAAAACTGTTTTTT. The chain employs TRBV28 and TRBJ1-4, with D perhaps TRBD1 (6 bases). Trimming pared 5 bases from V and 8 bases from J, leaving 18 bases between. In germline, CDR1 is MDHEN, CDR2 SYDVKM. This CDR3 has 15 residues.

This chain joins TRBV27 and TRBJ1-4, with D possibly TRBD1 on 6 matching bases. The CDR3 loop spans 15 amino acids. CDR1 is MNHEY and CDR2 is SMNVEV in the germline V gene (reference sequence). Trimming stripped 1 base from V and 5 bases from J, with 11 bases between. The CDR3 sequence: CASSLYGGTNEKLFF. The CDR3 DNA reads as TGTGCCAGCAGTTTATACGGGGGGACAAATGAAAAACTGTTTTTT. The full variable domain, rest sourced from reference TRBV27 and TRBJ1-4, is EAQVTQNPRYLITVTGKKLTVTCSQNMNHEYMSWYRQDPGLGLRQIYYSMNVEVTDKGDVPEGYKVSRKEKRNFPLILESPSPNQTSLYFCASSLYGGTNEKLFFGSGTQLSVL.

The chain is built from TRBV5-5 and TRBJ1-1, with 9 bases matching TRBD1. J was trimmed by 1 base and V by 2 bases; bases with no gene match: 6. In germline, CDR1 is SGHKS, CDR2 YYEKEE (reference sequence). The CDR3 is 16 residues long. The CDR3 reads CASSFSLGQGNTEAFF. CDR3 coding DNA: TGTGCCAGCAGCTTTTCCCTGGGACAGGGGAACACTGAAGCTTTCTTT.

This chain joins TRBV27 and TRBJ1-6; no clear D gene. Trimming removed 3 bases from V and 0 bases from J, with 9 bases in between. The CDR3 runs to 16 residues. Germline CDR1 and CDR2: MNHEY and SMNVEV (reference sequence). The chain's CDR3 is CASSFTRSSYNSPLHF. The DNA for the CDR3 is TGTGCCAGCAGTTTTACAAGGAGCTCCTATAATTCACCCCTCCACTTT.

The chain employs TRBV30 and TRBJ1-6; 7 bases agree with TRBD1. This CDR3 comprises 18 residues. Germline CDR1 and CDR2: GTSNPN and SVGIG (reference sequence). J gave up 5 bases and V 2 bases, and 15 bases lay outside the gene matches. CDR3 sequence: CAWSYHQTGTGNNSPLHF. CDR3 DNA: TGTGCCTGGAGTTATCATCAGACAGGGACGGGGAATAATTCACCCCTCCACTTT.

This chain uses TRBV19 with TRBJ2-5; 8 bases agree with TRBD1. The germline V gene has CDR1 LNHDA and CDR2 SQIVND (reference sequence). CDR3 length equals 14 residues. With 2 bases clipped from V and 7 bases from J, the junction kept 6 bases outside the gene matches. In DNA form, the CDR3 reads TGTGCCAGTAGTATACAGGGGGCTTCGTCGACCCAGTACTTC. Translating gives CASSIQGASSTQYF.

This chain uses TRBV27 with TRBJ1-1; D remains ambiguous. The CDR3 is made up of 13 amino acids. V dropped 7 bases and J dropped 1 base, with 10 bases sitting between them. Germline V CDR1 and CDR2: MNHEY, SMNVEV (reference sequence). CDR3 in amino acids: CASKIRGNTEAFF. The CDR3 coding sequence is TGTGCCAGCAAAATCCGGGGGAACACTGAAGCTTTCTTT.

V usage is TRBV9 and J usage is TRBJ2-3, with TRBD2 matching 7 bases. V gave up 1 base and J gave up 4 bases; unmatched junction bases: 9. The CDR3 extends over 16 amino acids. The germline gives CDR1 SGDLS, CDR2 YYNGEE. The CDR3, as DNA: TGTGCCAGCAGCGTATTTCCCAGCGGGATAGCAGATACGCAGTATTTT. It codes for CASSVFPSGIADTQYF.

The chain recombines TRBV6-6 with TRBJ1-2, with TRBD1 matching 7 bases. The CDR3 runs 16 residues. Germline V gives CDR1 MNHNY, CDR2 SVGAGI (reference sequence). V gave up 8 bases and J gave up 2 bases; unmatched junction bases: 14. The CDR3 loop is CASVWTGLGTNYGYTF. The CDR3 DNA reads TGTGCCAGCGTGTGGACAGGTCTTGGAACCAACTATGGCTACACCTTC.

The chain couples TRBV6-5 to TRBJ2-7; D possibly corresponds to TRBD2 (6 bases). V was cut by 6 bases and J by 6 bases, with 15 bases left in between. There are 13 residues in the CDR3. In germline, CDR1 is MNHEY, CDR2 SVGAGI. CDR3: CASRGFRGTEQYF. The CDR3 bases are TGTGCCAGCAGGGGATTTCGGGGGACCGAGCAGTACTTC.

The chain combines TRBV4-1 with TRBJ1-1, with a possible D match to TRBD1 (5 bases). Germline CDR1 and CDR2: MGHRA and YSYEKL. V lost 0 bases to trimming and J lost 1 base, with 15 bases between them. The CDR3 runs to 17 residues. CDR3 loop: CASSQDRRDGWNTEAFF. DNA for the CDR3: TGCGCCAGCAGCCAAGATCGGAGGGACGGATGGAACACTGAAGCTTTCTTT.

The CDR3 is CASRGDRGPYEQYF. CDR3 in DNA: TGTGCCAGCAGGGGGGACAGGGGCCCCTACGAGCAGTACTTC. V and J are TRBV6-5 and TRBJ2-7; 10 nucleotides line up with TRBD1. After removal of 6 bases from V and 2 bases from J, the junction contained 4 bases not matched to a gene. There are 14 residues in the CDR3. CDR1 MNHEY and CDR2 SVGAGI come from the germline V gene.

This chain uses TRBV2 with TRBJ2-1, with TRBD2 matching 7 bases. This CDR3 is 14 amino acids long. V lost 2 bases and J lost 7; bases outside the gene matches: 5. Germline V gene sequence: CDR1 SNHLY, CDR2 FYNNEI. CDR3: CASSETREGNEQFF. Here the CDR3 DNA reads TGTGCCAGCAGTGAAACCAGGGAGGGGAATGAGCAGTTCTTC.

At least ten counts were recorded for this clone. Different DNA sequences within this sample yield the same CDR3. This chain links TRBV5-1 with TRBJ2-3, with a weak D call TRBD2 (5 bases). V was cut by 4 bases and J by 0 bases, with 6 bases left in between. Germline CDR1 and CDR2: SGHRS and YFSETQ. This CDR3 contains 13 residues. The CDR3 here is CASSGGSTDTQYF. The CDR3 bases are TGCGCCAGCAGCGGCGGGAGCACAGATACGCAGTATTTT. The variable domain in full, with the rest retrieved from reference TRBV5-1 and TRBJ2-3, is KAGVTQTPRYLIKTRGQQVTLSCSPISGHRSVSWYQQTPGQGLQFLFEYFSETQRNKGNFPGRFSGRQFSNSRSEMNVSTLELGDSALYLCASSGGSTDTQYFGPGTRLTVL.

This rearrangement joins TRBV18 to TRBJ1-5; 10 bases map to TRBD1. Germline V CDR1 and CDR2: KGHSH, LQKENI. J lost 5 bases, V lost 5 bases, and 0 bases had no gene match. CDR3 length: 13 amino acids. CDR3 DNA sequence: TGTGCCAGCTCAGGGACAGGGGATCAGCCCCAGCATTTT. Translated, it gives CASSGTGDQPQHF. The full variable domain, in which reference TRBV18 and TRBJ1-5 provide the parts outside the CDR3, is NAGVMQNPRHLVRRRGQEARLRCSPMKGHSHVYWYRQLPEEGLKFMVYLQKENIIDESGMPKERFSAEFPKEGPSILRIQQVVRGDSAAYFCASSGTGDQPQHFGDGTRLSIL.

This clone appeared a few times. The chain recombines TRBV29-1 with TRBJ1-3, with TRBD1 matching 8 bases. Looked up from germline, CDR1 is SQVTM and CDR2 is ANQGSEA. The V segment lost 3 bases and the J segment 5 bases; nucleotides outside the gene matches: 18. The CDR3 is made up of 18 amino acids. CDR3 protein: CSVEFRGLSQNRRNTIYF. The CDR3 nucleotides are TGCAGCGTTGAGTTCAGGGGGCTGAGCCAGAACCGGAGAAACACCATATATTTT.

This clone turned up a few times. This chain links TRBV4-2 with TRBJ2-1; 7 positions agree with TRBD2. V lost 1 base and J lost 10; bases outside the gene matches: 10. Germline V gene lookup returns CDR1 LGHNA and CDR2 YNFKEQ. The CDR3 is 15 amino acids. The chain's CDR3 is CASSQGTSGQGEQFF. CDR3 in DNA: TGTGCCAGCAGCCAAGGGACTAGTGGACAAGGGGAGCAGTTCTTC.

V and J are TRBV28 and TRBJ1-6; 8 bases are shared with TRBD1. Trimming took 3 bases from V and 12 from J; bases not matched to a gene: 13. The CDR3 runs to 16 residues. In germline, CDR1 is MDHEN, CDR2 SYDVKM. The DNA for the CDR3 is TGTGCCAGCAGTTTGAAAGGGCAGGGGGCTGGACTACCCCTCCACTTT. This gives the protein CASSLKGQGAGLPLHF. Drawing the rest from reference TRBV28 and TRBJ1-6, the complete variable domain is DVKVTQSSRYLVKRTGEKVFLECVQDMDHENMFWYRQDPGLGLRLIYFSYDVKMKEKGDIPEGYSVSREKKERFSLILESASTNQTSMYLCASSLKGQGAGLPLHFGNGTRLTVT.

The rearrangement joins TRBV9 to TRBJ1-3; D is unresolved. V shed 1 base and J shed 0 bases, with 14 bases lying between them. This CDR3 is built from 17 residues. CDR1 is SGDLS and CDR2 is YYNGEE in the germline V gene. The CDR3 protein is CASSVSPGLNSGNTIYF. The CDR3 DNA reads TGTGCCAGCAGCGTAAGTCCAGGCCTTAACTCTGGAAACACCATATATTTT.

The rearrangement joins TRBV11-2 to TRBJ1-6, with a weak D call TRBD1 (6 bases). This CDR3 region has 15 residues. Germline CDR1 SGHAT, CDR2 FQNNGV. V shed 3 bases and J shed 7 bases, with 13 bases lying between them. CDR3: CASSFMAQGNSPLHF. The CDR3 DNA sequence: TGTGCCAGCAGCTTCATGGCCCAGGGGAATTCACCCCTCCACTTT.

The chain combines TRBV7-2 with TRBJ2-1; the match to TRBD1 covers 9 bases. The CDR3 is 15 residues long. The J segment lost 8 bases and the V segment lost 5 bases, leaving 10 bases of the junction unmatched. CDR1 SGHTA and CDR2 FQGNSA come from the germline V gene. The DNA of the CDR3 is TGTGCCAGCAGCGAAACAGGGGGCGCGGTCCATGAGCAGTTCTTC. The encoded protein is CASSETGGAVHEQFF.